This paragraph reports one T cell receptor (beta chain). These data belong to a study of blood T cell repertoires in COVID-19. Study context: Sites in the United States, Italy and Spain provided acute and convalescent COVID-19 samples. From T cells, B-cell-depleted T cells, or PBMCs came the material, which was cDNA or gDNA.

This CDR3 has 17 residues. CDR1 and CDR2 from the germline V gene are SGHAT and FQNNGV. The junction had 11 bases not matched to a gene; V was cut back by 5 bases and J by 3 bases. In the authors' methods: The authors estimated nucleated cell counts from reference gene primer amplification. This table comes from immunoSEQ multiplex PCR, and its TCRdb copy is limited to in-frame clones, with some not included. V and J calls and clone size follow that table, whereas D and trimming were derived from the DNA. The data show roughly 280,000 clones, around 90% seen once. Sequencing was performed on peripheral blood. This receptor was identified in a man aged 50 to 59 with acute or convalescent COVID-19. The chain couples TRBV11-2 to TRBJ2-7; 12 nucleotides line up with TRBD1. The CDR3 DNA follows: TGTGCCAGCAGCCCGACCCGGGACAGGGGGCGCAACTACGAGCAGTACTTC. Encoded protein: CASSPTRDRGRNYEQYF.